These 3 T cell receptor beta chains were sequenced from one sample in a study of vaccination and CD4 T cells after COVID-19. With the Oncomine TCR Beta short-read assay, DNA from cultured CD4+ T cells was sequenced. TCRdb analysed the PCR reads with MiXCR anew, one entry per CDR3 protein. In the table there are about 17,000 distinct CDR3 sequences, 50% to 75% of which are singletons. Their antigens are not known. Treatment here: roughly nine-day PBMC culture with coronavirus spike peptide pools or control peptides (ViraFEST assay). The sequenced sample consisted of CD4+ T cells from blood, cultured in vitro. These receptors were collected from a human donor who had recovered from COVID-19.

The chain recombines TRBV12-3 or TRBV12-4 with TRBJ2-5; 13 bases map to TRBD2. CDR3 length: 15 residues. J was trimmed by 5 bases and V by 4 bases; bases with no gene match: 4. The CDR3, as DNA: TGTGCCAGCAGTTATTGGACTAGCGGGGGTGAGACCCAGTACTTC. Amino acids: CASSYWTSGGETQYF.

J is TRBJ1-1 and V is TRBV20-1; possible D gene TRBD1, 6 bases. Between the trimmed V and J ends, which lost 1 base and 8 bases, there was a span of 17 bases. In germline, CDR1 is DFQATT, CDR2 SNEGSKA (reference sequence). This CDR3 is built from 14 residues. The CDR3 DNA is TGCAGTGCTAGAGGGAACCCCGGCAGGGGAGAAGCTTTCTTT. Translating it yields CSARGNPGRGEAFF.

The rearrangement uses TRBV20-1 and TRBJ1-2, with TRBD1 as a possible D gene (5 bases). The germline CDR1 and CDR2 sequences are DFQATT and SNEGSKA (reference sequence). The V gene lost 1 base and the J gene lost 4 bases, with 10 bases spanning the gap. CDR3 length: 13 residues. The CDR3 loop reads CSARAGGFYGYTF. The CDR3, as DNA: TGCAGTGCTAGAGCTGGGGGGTTCTATGGCTACACCTTC.